The present entry profiles one T cell receptor beta chain with its context. No antigen is known for it. No quality values exist for individual bases; no much larger clone is one base distant. The CDR3 starts with the cysteine, ends with the phenylalanine, and has 14 residues. The only DNA kept is the CDR3, 42 bases in frame from the first base. V has 3 bases trimmed and J has 9 bases trimmed; junction bases matching no gene number 10. CDR1 SGHDN and CDR2 FVKESK are derived from the germline V gene. The data derive from a study of blood T cell repertoires in COVID-19 (TCRdb year 2020). The study in broad terms: Samples covering the acute and convalescent phases of COVID-19 were provided by collaborators in the United States, Italy and Spain. The prospective study material was composed of cDNA or gDNA derived from T cells, B-cell-depleted T cells, or PBMCs. Subjects who had been exposed to COVID-19, were actively infected with it, or had recovered from it provided the deeply sampled blood TCRbeta repertoires that made up the dataset. The repertoires were released in a freely available public database intended as a resource for research on the immune response to SARS-CoV-2. Samples came from the ongoing ImmuneRACE study (first 160 participants) plus 1,254 subjects from 6 global collaborators. Nearly every sample came with metadata listing a de-identified subject ID, COVID-19 status, age in years and sex. HLA class I and class II types, where available, came from metadata supplied by the sample provider rather than from assay-based typing.

Participants in the prospective study were aged roughly 18 to 89 years, lived in over 20 United States geographic areas, and enrolled through a virtual design. To assign participants to cohorts, the prospective study relied on clinical history that participants themselves reported in a screening survey and a study questionnaire. Each participant in the prospective study had whole blood, serum and a nasopharyngeal or oropharyngeal swab collected by mobile phlebotomists. Over a roughly 2-month period, participants in the prospective study had the option of providing additional blood draws and questionnaires. Prospective study blood samples were shipped either frozen or at room temperature before DNA extraction. The investigation overall reported the following: The amount of clinical and demographic metadata varied by source and participant and was provided uncurated.

TCRbeta CDR3 regions were amplified from genomic DNA using the immunoSEQ Assay, a bias-controlled multiplex PCR. As for how the authors treated the data: Nucleated cell counts per sample were estimated from amplification of reference gene primers within the assay. Sequence reads were collapsed and filtered to measure the absolute abundance of every unique TCRbeta CDR3 rearrangement. For each sample, productive Simpson clonality was calculated as the square root of Simpson's diversity index over productive rearrangements. TCRdb holds this immuneACCESS table with in-frame rearrangements only. Some clones are missing; in checked studies, unresolved V genes explain under half, and the rest has no known cause. Clonal size and the V and J genes are those of that table, whereas D and trimming came from the DNA. The sample profile shows more than 250,000 clones; around 91% of them were found once. The ten largest clones add up to about 1.8% of the sample.

Rearrangement joined TRBV14 to TRBJ2-5, and 7 bases in between align with TRBD1. The clonotype originates from a young woman with acute COVID-19. The sample consisted of PBMCs or T cells enriched from blood (not recorded which). The DNA reads as follows: TGTGCCAGCAGCCAGATACAGGGGCGAGGGCCCCAGTACTTC. This is translated as CASSQIQGRGPQYF.